Sequencing of this T cell receptor beta chain was carried out in a study of shared clonotypes between healthy human individuals. Points from the study as a whole: Rarefaction gave evidence that sorted-subset sequencing remained incomplete despite large depth.

The germline V and J ends were trimmed by 1 base and 5 bases, with 14 bases remaining between them. Germline CDR1 is SEHNR and CDR2 is FQNEAQ (reference sequence). The CDR3 length is 16 residues. In the case of this clone: The antigen is unknown.

Generated by immunoSEQ multiplex PCR, the TCRdb table keeps only in-frame clones and is missing some. The table lists some 2,000,000 clones, roughly 95% of them singletons. The specimen was naive CD4+ T cells sorted from blood. The subset: CD45RA+ positively selected. This clonotype was sampled from a man between 18 and 35 years old in good health. V is TRBV7-9 and J is TRBJ2-2, with D maybe TRBD2 (5 bases). CDR3 nucleotides: TGTGCCAGCAGCTTAGTTTACGGGGTCGGAACCGGGGAGCTGTTTTTT. This sequence encodes CASSLVYGVGTGELFF.